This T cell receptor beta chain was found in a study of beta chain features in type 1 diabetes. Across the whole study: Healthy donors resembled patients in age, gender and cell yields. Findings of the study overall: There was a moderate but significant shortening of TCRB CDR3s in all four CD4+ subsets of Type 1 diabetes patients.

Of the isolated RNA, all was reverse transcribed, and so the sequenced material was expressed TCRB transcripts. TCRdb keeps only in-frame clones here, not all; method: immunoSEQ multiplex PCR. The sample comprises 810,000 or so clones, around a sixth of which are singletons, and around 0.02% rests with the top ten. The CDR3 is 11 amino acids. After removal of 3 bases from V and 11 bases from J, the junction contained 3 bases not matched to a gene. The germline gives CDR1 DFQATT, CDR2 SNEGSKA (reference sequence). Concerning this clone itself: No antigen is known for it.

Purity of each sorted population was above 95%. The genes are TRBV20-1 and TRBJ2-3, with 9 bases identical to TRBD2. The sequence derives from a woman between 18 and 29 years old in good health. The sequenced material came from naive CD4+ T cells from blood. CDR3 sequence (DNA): TGCAGTGCTAGGAAGCGGGAGGTGCAGTATTTT. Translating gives CSARKREVQYF.